The T cell receptor (beta chain) described here comes from a study of T-cell memory formation after mild COVID-19 listed by TCRdb under 2021. For the wider study: Most TCR sequence clusters were specific to one of the two donors. The cohort was made up of two young adult volunteers, one female and one male, who were previously healthy. T-cell clones expanding and contracting after mild COVID-19 in a couple of donors were tracked by longitudinal TCRalpha and TCRbeta repertoire sequencing.

PBMCs were isolated by Ficoll-Paque density gradient centrifugation. This clonotype was counted many times. What this receptor recognizes is not known. Base qualities are missing; no much larger clone stands one base away. What the work shows at the level of the full study, not this receptor alone: Some responding clones were detected in pre-infection memory, suggesting pre-existing cross-reactive memory T cells joined the SARS-CoV-2 response. Contracting CD4+ clones were located mainly in the CM and EM memory subsets, whereas CD8+ clones were found to be enriched in EMRA. From day 15 to 85, contracting clones showed balanced CD4/CD8 phenotypes, whereas a second wave of clones that expanded from day 15 to 37 leaned towards CD4+. The study covered only a couple of mild cases, and larger cohorts including severe cases with pre-infection samples were considered necessary. The second-wave clones that peaked on day 37 were not confirmed to be SARS-CoV-2 specific.

The sample was run on an Illumina NovaSeq 6000. TCRalpha and TCRbeta cDNA libraries were built by 5'RACE with constant-segment primers, adding sample barcodes and unique molecular identifiers. Trizol reagent was used to extract RNA from every sample. Library amplification was performed in two PCR steps, and a second sample barcode and Illumina TruSeq adapters were introduced in the second step. The libraries were sequenced on an Illumina NovaSeq using 2 x 150 bp paired-end reads. As for the authors' bioinformatics: Reads were demultiplexed and collapsed into UMI-guided consensus sequences with migec v1.2.7. Using mixcr v2.1.11, the UMI consensuses were aligned to TRA and TRB V and J templates and assembled into clonotypes. Clonotypes were classified as expanded or contracted when called significant by both edgeR and NoisET, with noise models trained on biological replicates. For edgeR calls, the cutoffs were a false discovery rate-adjusted p below 0.01 and a log2 fold-change threshold of 1. As an exploratory analysis of dynamics, max-normalized trajectories of the 1000 most abundant clonotypes were examined with PCA combined with hierarchical clustering. Each responding clone was given a CD4 or CD8 phenotype based on the CD4+ and CD8+ repertoires, which had been sequenced separately. TCRdb reanalyzed the raw reads on its own, using fastp at Q25 for trimming and MiXCR for clone calling, and kept in-frame beta chains. Each CDR3 protein appears once, grouped with its most common genes and DNA. TCRdb, rather than the study authors, made the V and J calls. The sample table lists tens of thousands of distinct CDR3 sequences, 7% to 9.5% of them with a count of one. The top ten constitute roughly 27% of the sample.

The source of this sequence is a man younger than 30 who had mild COVID-19 (a few samples of this study predate the infection). The sample titles of this study are shuffled in the database, so cell type and time point are left out; the donor was told from shared clones. The sample taken for sequencing was PBMCs or a T cell subset sorted from them (not recorded which).

The nucleotides are TGTGCCAGCAGCTTCGGACTAGCAGGCAATAATTCACCCCTCCACTTT. It translates to CASSFGLAGNNSPLHF. Recombination joined TRBV7-9 with TRBJ1-6; no D gene can be assigned with confidence. The CDR3 contains 16 residues, cysteine and phenylalanine counted. The CDR3 DNA has 48 bases and is translated from base 1. V drops 3 bases and J drops 5 bases, leaving 14 bases in between. CDR1 SEHNR and CDR2 FQNEAQ were looked up in the germline V gene (reference sequence). Beyond the CDR3, the reference TRBV7-9 and TRBJ1-6 genes provide the residues; the full variable domain reads: DTGVSQNPRHKITKRGQNVTFRCDPISEHNRLYWYRQTLGQGPEFLTYFQNEAQLEKSRLLSDRFSAERPKGSFSTLEIQRTEQGDSAMYLCASSFGLAGNNSPLHFGNGTRLTVT.